The 13 T cell receptor beta chains below all came from one sample that was sequenced in a study of blood T cell repertoires in COVID-19. TCRdb's table, derived via immunoSEQ multiplex PCR, lists solely in-frame clones and lacks some. This sample has 150,000 to 200,000 clones; 82% occur once, and the top ten carry 7.8%. The sample taken for sequencing was peripheral blood. The receptors originated from a woman aged 55-75 years with COVID-19, enrolled during active disease.

V gene TRBV10-3 combines with J gene TRBJ2-3; TRBD2 agrees at 8 bases. The CDR3 runs 18 residues. V was pared by 3 bases and J by 0 bases, with 11 bases of the junction left unmatched. The V gene's germline CDR1 is ENHRY and CDR2 SYGVKD. The CDR3 DNA follows: TGTGCCATCAGTGAAGGAAGCGGGGGAACGCCTAGCACAGATACGCAGTATTTT. As protein: CAISEGSGGTPSTDTQYF.

The V and J genes are TRBV25-1 and TRBJ2-7, with D maybe TRBD1 (6 bases). V was pared by 6 bases and J by 1 base, with 10 bases between. Looked up from germline, CDR1 is MGHDK and CDR2 is SYGVNS. The CDR3 extends over 13 amino acids. The CDR3 loop is CASSPGVSYEQYF. The CDR3 DNA reads TGTGCCAGCAGCCCAGGGGTTTCCTACGAGCAGTACTTC.

This chain connects TRBV5-8 to TRBJ1-1; TRBD1 matches 8 bases. Germline assignment: CDR1 SGHTS and CDR2 YDEGEE. The V gene end was trimmed by 4 bases and the J gene end by 8 bases; junction bases not matched to a gene: 7. The CDR3 is 13 amino acids. The CDR3 DNA sequence: TGTGCCAGCAGCCCAGGGACAGGCTTCGAAGCTTTCTTT. Translation: CASSPGTGFEAFF.

The chain uses TRBV2 and TRBJ1-2; TRBD1 matches 7 bases. V gave up 6 bases and J gave up 5 bases; unmatched junction bases: 9. The CDR3 consists of 14 residues. The germline V gene has CDR1 SNHLY and CDR2 FYNNEI. CDR3 nucleotide sequence: TGTGCCAGCAGAGCGTTTACAGGGGAATATGGCTACACCTTC. Translation: CASRAFTGEYGYTF.

The rearrangement joins TRBV28 to TRBJ1-6; TRBD1 is a possible D gene (5 bases). V was clipped by 6 bases and J by 3 bases, with 15 bases between them. CDR3 length: 16 amino acids. Looked up from germline, CDR1 is MDHEN and CDR2 is SYDVKM. CDR3 nucleotides: TGTGCCAGCAGAGGTGGGGCGCCCCTCTATAATTCACCCCTCCACTTT. It codes for CASRGGAPLYNSPLHF.

The chain has TRBV7-9 and TRBJ2-1; D possibly corresponds to TRBD2 (5 bases). The CDR3 contains 15 residues. In germline, CDR1 is SEHNR, CDR2 FQNEAQ (reference sequence). Trimming took off 4 bases at V and 4 bases at J, with 14 bases between the two ends. CDR3 region: CASSSPVGLYNEQFF. CDR3 coding DNA: TGTGCCAGCAGCTCTCCCGTCGGACTGTACAATGAGCAGTTCTTC.

The V call is TRBV7-2, the J call TRBJ2-3, with 10 bases lining up with TRBD2. Losses at the gene ends were 8 bases for V and 1 base for J; bases not matched to a gene: 3. This CDR3 region has 14 residues. Germline assignment: CDR1 SGHTA and CDR2 FQGNSA. In DNA form, the CDR3 reads TGTGCCAGCGGCACTAGCGGGGGCACAGATACGCAGTATTTT. This gives the protein CASGTSGGTDTQYF.

This chain links TRBV29-1 with TRBJ1-3; no firm D call. Germline-derived CDR1 and CDR2 are SQVTM and ANQGSEA. The V and J ends lost 3 bases and 0 bases respectively, with 9 bases between them. This CDR3 has 14 residues. The chain's CDR3 is CSVDGVGSGNTIYF. The CDR3 coding sequence is TGCAGCGTTGACGGAGTCGGCTCTGGAAACACCATATATTTT.

The CDR3 DNA is TGTGCCAGCAGTTACTCTGACTATTCACCCCTCCACTTT. Amino acids: CASSYSDYSPLHF. The chain uses TRBV6-6 and TRBJ1-6; D remains unclear. CDR3 length: 13 residues. The V and J ends lost 0 bases and 8 bases respectively, with 5 bases between them. Germline loops: CDR1 MNHNY, CDR2 SVGAGI (reference sequence).

The chain carries TRBV6-2 or TRBV6-3 and TRBJ2-7, with 8 bases aligning to TRBD1. With 5 bases clipped from V and 7 bases from J, the junction kept 10 bases outside the gene matches. This CDR3 region has 14 residues. The germline gives CDR1 MNHEY, CDR2 SVGEGT. CDR3 sequence reads: CASSPWTGSGEQYF. The CDR3 bases are TGTGCCAGCAGTCCCTGGACAGGGTCCGGGGAGCAGTACTTC.

The CDR3 DNA follows: TGTGCCAGAAGCTTTGGCAGGGCGACCTACGAGCAGTACGTC. Translation gives CARSFGRATYEQYV. The rearrangement links TRBV5-3 to TRBJ2-7, with D perhaps matching TRBD1 (5 bases). TRBV5-3 is an ORF, with its function uncertain. This CDR3 spans 14 amino acids. Trimming took off 2 bases at V and 2 bases at J, with 11 bases between the two ends.

The chain couples TRBV7-2 to TRBJ2-1; TRBD2 aligns across 7 bases. After removal of 3 bases from V and 6 bases from J, the junction contained 8 bases not matched to a gene. CDR1 and CDR2 from the germline V gene are SGHTA and FQGNSA. This CDR3 contains 15 residues. CDR3 sequence: CASSFRTGGFNEQFF. The CDR3 region has the DNA TGTGCCAGCAGCTTCCGGACGGGAGGTTTCAATGAGCAGTTCTTC.

The rearrangement joins TRBV7-2 to TRBJ1-4, with 10 bases fitting TRBD1. CDR3 length: 14 amino acids. The J segment lost 13 bases and the V segment lost 5 bases, leaving 10 bases of the junction unmatched. CDR1 is SGHTA and CDR2 is FQGNSA in the germline V gene. CDR3 protein: CASSRLGQGGSLFF. The DNA of the CDR3 is TGTGCCAGCAGCCGCCTTGGACAGGGGGGATCACTGTTTTTT.